A single TCR beta chain is shown here with its context. V was pared by 5 bases and J by 1 base, with 11 bases between. Germline loops: CDR1 SGHNT, CDR2 YENEEA. This CDR3 comprises 14 residues. Both about-4-week and about-12-week second-dose recipients were combined. This record belongs to a study of T cell responses to AZD1222 COVID-19 vaccine. The method was immunoSEQ multiplex PCR; TCRdb's version includes in-frame clones alone and lacks a portion of them. The sample lists 150,000 to 200,000 clones, roughly 92% occurring once. Sequencing was performed on peripheral blood, taken 28 days after the second AZD1222 dose. The chain combines TRBV11-3 with TRBJ1-2; D not resolved. The receptor comes from an adult who received the AZD1222 COVID-19 vaccine. CDR3 nucleotide sequence: TGTGCCAGCAGCCCCCCGGGCCGTAACTATGGCTACACCTTC. The encoded protein is CASSPPGRNYGYTF.